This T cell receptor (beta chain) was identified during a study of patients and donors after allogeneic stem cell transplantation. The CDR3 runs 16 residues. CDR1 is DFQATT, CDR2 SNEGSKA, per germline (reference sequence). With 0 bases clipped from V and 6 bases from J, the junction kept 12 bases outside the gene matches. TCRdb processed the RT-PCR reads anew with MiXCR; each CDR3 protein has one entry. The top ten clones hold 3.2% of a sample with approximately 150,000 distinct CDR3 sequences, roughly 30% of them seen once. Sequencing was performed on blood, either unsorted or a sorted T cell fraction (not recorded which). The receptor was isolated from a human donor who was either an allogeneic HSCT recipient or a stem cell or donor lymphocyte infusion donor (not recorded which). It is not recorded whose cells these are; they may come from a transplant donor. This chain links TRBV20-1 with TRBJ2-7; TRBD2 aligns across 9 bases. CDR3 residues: CSARDSRSSGALEQYF. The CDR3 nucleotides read TGCAGTGCTAGAGATTCTCGGTCTAGCGGGGCCCTCGAGCAGTACTTC.